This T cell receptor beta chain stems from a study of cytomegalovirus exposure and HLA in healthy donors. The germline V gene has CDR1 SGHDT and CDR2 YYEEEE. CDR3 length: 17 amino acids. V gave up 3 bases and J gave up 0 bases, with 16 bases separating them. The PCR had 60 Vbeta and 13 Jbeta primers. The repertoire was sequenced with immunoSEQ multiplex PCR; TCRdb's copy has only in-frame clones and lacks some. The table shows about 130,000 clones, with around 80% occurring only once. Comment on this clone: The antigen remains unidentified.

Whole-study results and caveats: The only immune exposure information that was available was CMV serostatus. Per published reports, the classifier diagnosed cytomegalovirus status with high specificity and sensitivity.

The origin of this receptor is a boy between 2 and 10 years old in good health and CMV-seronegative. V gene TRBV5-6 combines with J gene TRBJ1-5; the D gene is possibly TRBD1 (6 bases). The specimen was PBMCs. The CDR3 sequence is CASSSTTGSDSNQPQHF. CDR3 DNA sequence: TGTGCCAGCAGCTCAACGACAGGCTCCGATAGCAATCAGCCCCAGCATTTT.